The 27 T cell receptor beta chains below come from one sample, sequenced in a study of blood T cell repertoires in COVID-19. Only in-frame clones appear in the TCRdb table, and some are missing; sequencing was by immunoSEQ multiplex PCR. The sample carries 150,000 to 200,000 clones, just under 90% recorded once. The material sequenced was peripheral blood. All receptors derive from a woman between 65 and 79 years old with COVID-19, enrolled during active disease.

This chain links TRBV5-5 with TRBJ1-5; D not resolved. This CDR3 region has 14 residues. Per the germline V gene, CDR1 is SGHKS and CDR2 is YYEKEE (reference sequence). V lost 4 bases, J lost 2 bases, and 10 bases lay in between. CDR3 bases: TGTGCCAGCAGCCAGGAAGTGGGCAATCAGCCCCAGCATTTT. This encodes CASSQEVGNQPQHF.

This chain connects TRBV5-5 to TRBJ1-2, with D possibly being TRBD1 (5 bases). From germline, CDR1 is SGHKS and CDR2 YYEKEE (reference sequence). CDR3 length equals 14 residues. The V end lost 1 base, the J end lost 4 bases, and 11 bases lay between the germline ends. The CDR3 bases are TGTGCCAGCAGCTTGTTTCTGGGGGGCTATGGCTACACCTTC. This translates into CASSLFLGGYGYTF.

This chain links TRBV6-6 with TRBJ1-2; 8 bases fit TRBD1. Looked up from germline, CDR1 is MNHNY and CDR2 is SVGAGI (reference sequence). The CDR3 runs to 14 residues. Trimming removed 10 bases from V and 4 bases from J; junction bases left unmatched: 11. The DNA of the CDR3 is TGTGCCACCGACGTGGACAGGGACTCCTATGGCTACACCTTC. It codes for CATDVDRDSYGYTF.

As to this clone: One end of the junction varies from germline; a read error may be responsible. The chain carries TRBV18 and TRBJ2-1; D not certain. There are 15 residues in the CDR3. Germline V gene sequence: CDR1 KGHSH, CDR2 LQKENI. Written as DNA, the CDR3 is TGTGCCAGCTCACCCAGTCGACAAGGCTACACTGAGCAGTTCTTC. Its protein product is CASSPSRQGYTEQFF.

The chain recombines TRBV7-9 with TRBJ1-1; a weak D match, TRBD1 (5 bases). The germline V gene encodes CDR1 SEHNR and CDR2 FQNEAQ (reference sequence). V dropped 5 bases and J dropped 6 bases, with 16 bases sitting between them. CDR3 size: 14 residues. CDR3 sequence reads: CASSPWTKASEAFF. CDR3 DNA sequence: TGTGCCAGCAGCCCCTGGACAAAGGCCTCTGAAGCTTTCTTT.

The rearrangement uses TRBV18 and TRBJ2-7; D gene ambiguous. Germline V lookup: CDR1 KGHSH, CDR2 LQKENI. This CDR3 has 12 residues. Trimming stripped 6 bases from V and 3 bases from J, with 9 bases between. The CDR3 region has the DNA TGTGCCAGCTCCTCAATAGACTACGAGCAGTACTTC. It yields the protein CASSSIDYEQYF. Complete variable domain (other parts from reference TRBV18 and TRBJ2-7): NAGVMQNPRHLVRRRGQEARLRCSPMKGHSHVYWYRQLPEEGLKFMVYLQKENIIDESGMPKERFSAEFPKEGPSILRIQQVVRGDSAAYFCASSSIDYEQYFGPGTRLTVT.

This chain uses TRBV5-1 with TRBJ1-4, with D possibly matching TRBD1 (6 bases). Germline CDR1 SGHRS, CDR2 YFSETQ. Deletions cut 4 bases from V and 7 bases from J, with 17 bases between. The CDR3 consists of 15 residues. CDR3 nucleotide sequence: TGCGCCAGCAGCCCGGACAGCCCGCTCTCTGAAAAACTGTTTTTT. Protein sequence: CASSPDSPLSEKLFF.

The chain uses TRBV7-2 and TRBJ1-6; a weak D match, TRBD1 (6 bases). V lost 5 bases and J 0 bases, leaving 8 bases between the germline ends. Germline V gene sequence: CDR1 SGHTA, CDR2 FQGNSA. The length of the CDR3 is 15 residues. Here the CDR3 DNA reads TGTGCCAGCAGCACGGACAGCTCCTATAATTCACCCCTCCACTTT. The encoded protein is CASSTDSSYNSPLHF.

The chain couples TRBV25-1 to TRBJ1-3, with TRBD1 matching 7 bases. There are 18 residues in the CDR3. Per germline, CDR1 MGHDK and CDR2 SYGVNS. V lost 5 bases and J lost 0; bases outside the gene matches: 13. DNA of the CDR3: TGTGCCAGCAGTTCCGCGCCGGGACAGCTCAGCTCTGGAAACACCATATATTTT. This encodes CASSSAPGQLSSGNTIYF. The full variable domain, rest sourced from reference TRBV25-1 and TRBJ1-3, is EADIYQTPRYLVIGTGKKITLECSQTMGHDKMYWYQQDPGMELHLIHYSYGVNSTEKGDLSSESTVSRIRTEHFPLTLESARPSHTSQYLCASSSAPGQLSSGNTIYFGEGSWLTVV.

The J gene is TRBJ1-4, the V gene TRBV5-6; D is unresolved. V was clipped by 1 base and J by 7 bases, with 17 bases between them. CDR1 and CDR2 (germline): SGHDT, YYEEEE. The CDR3 spans 16 residues. DNA of the CDR3: TGTGCCAGCAGCTTGATTGGGGAGAAGGGTAGTGAAAAACTGTTTTTT. This sequence encodes CASSLIGEKGSEKLFF.

The rearrangement joins TRBV5-6 to TRBJ1-5; the match to TRBD1 covers 7 bases. The CDR3 runs 17 residues. V lost 4 bases to trimming and J lost 4 bases; unmatched junction nucleotides: 14. CDR1 and CDR2 (germline): SGHDT, YYEEEE. The CDR3 loop is CASSRRGNRGRNQPQHF. The CDR3 DNA reads as TGTGCCAGCAGCCGGAGGGGGAACAGGGGACGGAATCAGCCCCAGCATTTT.

V gene TRBV4-1 combines with J gene TRBJ2-7, with 7 bases lining up with TRBD1. In germline, CDR1 is MGHRA, CDR2 YSYEKL. CDR3 length equals 14 residues. The V gene end was trimmed by 4 bases and the J gene end by 6 bases; junction bases not matched to a gene: 9. The CDR3 region has the DNA TGCGCCAGCAGCCCCCTCCGAACAGGGGCCGAGCAGTACTTC. It translates to CASSPLRTGAEQYF.

This chain connects TRBV10-1 to TRBJ2-2, with D uncertain. Germline CDR1 WNHNN, CDR2 SYGVQD (reference sequence). The CDR3 runs 18 residues. V was pared by 3 bases and J by 5 bases, with 22 bases between. The CDR3 nucleotides are TGCGCCAGCAGTGACCATCGAAAACTTTCCACAGCAACCGGGGAGCTGTTTTTT. Translation gives CASSDHRKLSTATGELFF.

V usage is TRBV12-3 or TRBV12-4 and J usage is TRBJ1-5; D is unresolved. V dropped 3 bases and J dropped 11 bases, with 8 bases sitting between them. The CDR3 contains 11 residues. The CDR3 nucleotides are TGTGCCAGCAGTTTGAGTGGAGCCCAGCATTTT. This gives the protein CASSLSGAQHF.

The chain recombines TRBV6-6 with TRBJ1-1; TRBD1 aligns across 10 bases. Germline-derived CDR1 and CDR2 are MNHNY and SVGAGI (reference sequence). Trimming at V came to 4 bases and at J to 2 bases, leaving 7 bases not matched to a gene. CDR3 length: 16 residues. CDR3 protein: CASSSHGQGGNTEAFF. CDR3 nucleotide sequence: TGTGCCAGCAGTTCCCACGGACAGGGGGGTAACACTGAAGCTTTCTTT.

This chain connects TRBV7-2 to TRBJ2-5; tentative D call: TRBD2 (7 bases). The germline V gene has CDR1 SGHTA and CDR2 FQGNSA. The V and J ends lost 2 bases and 1 base respectively, with 11 bases between them. The CDR3 consists of 15 residues. Here the CDR3 reads CASSLTGGAQETQYF. In DNA form, the CDR3 reads TGTGCCAGCAGCTTAACTGGGGGGGCCCAAGAGACCCAGTACTTC. Filled out from reference TRBV7-2 and TRBJ2-5, the complete variable domain reads GAGVSQSPSNKVTEKGKDVELRCDPISGHTALYWYRQSLGQGLEFLIYFQGNSAPDKSGLPSDRFSAERTGGSVSTLTIQRTQQEDSAVYLCASSLTGGAQETQYFGPGTRLLVL.

This clone appeared once. The V and J genes are TRBV29-1 and TRBJ2-3; the D is unclear. The CDR3 is made up of 12 amino acids. Germline lookup yields CDR1 SQVTM and CDR2 ANQGSEA. With 5 bases removed from V and 0 bases from J, the gap between germline ends came to 6 bases. In nucleotides, the CDR3 is TGCAGCGTTTTTTCAAGCACAGATACGCAGTATTTT. The encoded protein is CSVFSSTDTQYF.

The rearrangement uses TRBV19 and TRBJ2-5, with 7 positions matching TRBD1. Trimming cost V 8 bases and J 1 base; bases outside gene matches: 4. The germline CDR1 and CDR2 sequences are LNHDA and SQIVND (reference sequence). The CDR3 has 13 residues. As DNA, the CDR3 is TGTGCCAGTTCCAGGGGGTCCCAAGAGACCCAGTACTTC. Its translation: CASSRGSQETQYF. Supplemented by reference TRBV19 and TRBJ2-5, the full variable domain reads DGGITQSPKYLFRKEGQNVTLSCEQNLNHDAMYWYRQDPGQGLRLIYYSQIVNDFQKGDIAEGYSVSREKKESFPLTVTSAQKNPTAFYLCASSRGSQETQYFGPGTRLLVL.

This chain connects TRBV18 to TRBJ2-7, with 7 bases fitting TRBD1. The V and J ends lost 2 bases and 3 bases, in that order; junction bases with no gene match: 4. Germline V gene data show CDR1 as KGHSH and CDR2 as LQKENI. The CDR3 contains 14 residues. Here the CDR3 DNA reads TGTGCCAGCTCACCAGGGAGACAGGGCTACGAGCAGTACTTC. Amino acids: CASSPGRQGYEQYF.

V is TRBV10-3 and J is TRBJ2-7; 7 bases fit TRBD1. Looked up from germline, CDR1 is ENHRY and CDR2 is SYGVKD. This CDR3 comprises 16 residues. Trimming removed 2 bases from V and 4 bases from J; junction bases left unmatched: 11. CDR3 bases: TGTGCCATCAGTGAGACGACTACAGGGGACACTTACGAGCAGTACTTC. Translation: CAISETTTGDTYEQYF.

J is TRBJ2-1 and V is TRBV27, with 7 bases fitting TRBD2. V dropped 5 bases and J dropped 8; count of bases not matched to a gene: 9. CDR3 size: 14 residues. Germline CDR1 is MNHEY and CDR2 is SMNVEV (reference sequence). DNA for the CDR3: TGTGCCAGCAGTCCAGGATGGGGGGGGTATGAGCAGTTCTTC. Translation gives CASSPGWGGYEQFF.

This chain joins TRBV5-5 and TRBJ1-5; 9 bases are a match to TRBD1. This CDR3 has 16 amino acids. The J segment lost 5 bases and the V segment lost 4 bases, leaving 10 bases of the junction unmatched. The germline CDR1 and CDR2 sequences are SGHKS and YYEKEE (reference sequence). The CDR3 region is CASSPGQGGIYQPQHF. The CDR3 DNA reads TGTGCCAGCAGCCCGGGACAGGGAGGCATTTATCAGCCCCAGCATTTT.

The chain has TRBV28 and TRBJ2-1, with 7 bases aligning to TRBD2. The CDR3 has 14 residues. V trimming: 5 bases; J trimming: 4 bases; junction bases outside the gene matches: 5. The germline V gene encodes CDR1 MDHEN and CDR2 SYDVKM. CDR3 loop: CASSPPGGYNEQFF. In DNA form, the CDR3 reads TGTGCCAGCAGTCCCCCGGGAGGTTACAATGAGCAGTTCTTC.

The V and J genes are TRBV5-1 and TRBJ1-5; D not certain. With 0 bases removed from V and 0 bases from J, the gap between germline ends came to 10 bases. Germline assignment: CDR1 SGHRS and CDR2 YFSETQ. CDR3 size: 16 residues. CDR3 residues: CASSLVQTSSNQPQHF. The CDR3 nucleotides are TGCGCCAGCAGCTTGGTCCAGACATCTAGCAATCAGCCCCAGCATTTT. The variable domain in full, completed from reference TRBV5-1 and TRBJ1-5, reads KAGVTQTPRYLIKTRGQQVTLSCSPISGHRSVSWYQQTPGQGLQFLFEYFSETQRNKGNFPGRFSGRQFSNSRSEMNVSTLELGDSALYLCASSLVQTSSNQPQHFGDGTRLSIL.

The V gene is TRBV6-6, the J gene TRBJ2-7; 7 bases are shared with TRBD1. The CDR3 spans 15 residues. J lost 4 bases, V lost 10 bases, and 16 bases had no gene match. Germline V lookup: CDR1 MNHNY, CDR2 SVGAGI (reference sequence). CDR3: CATRRGRGRTYEQYF. The DNA of the CDR3 is TGTGCCACCCGACGGGGAAGGGGGCGAACGTACGAGCAGTACTTC.

The chain has TRBV30 and TRBJ1-2; D remains unclear. V lost 0 bases and J lost 6, with 8 bases in between. This CDR3 has 12 amino acids. The germline gives CDR1 GTSNPN, CDR2 SVGIG (reference sequence). In nucleotides, the CDR3 is TGTGCCTGGAGTGTACACCTGAATGGCTACACCTTC. It encodes CAWSVHLNGYTF. The full variable domain, in which reference TRBV30 and TRBJ1-2 provide the parts outside the CDR3, is SQTIHQWPATLVQPVGSPLSLECTVEGTSNPNLYWYRQAAGRGLQLLFYSVGIGQISSEVPQNLSASRPQDRQFILSSKKLLLSDSGFYLCAWSVHLNGYTFGSGTRLTVV.

The chain is built from TRBV5-1 and TRBJ2-1; 8 bases are a match to TRBD2. Germline-derived CDR1 and CDR2 are SGHRS and YFSETQ. This CDR3 has 14 amino acids. The CDR3 spells CVTSRGDSYNEQFF. The CDR3 DNA sequence: TGCGTCACCTCGCGGGGGGACTCTTACAATGAGCAGTTCTTC.